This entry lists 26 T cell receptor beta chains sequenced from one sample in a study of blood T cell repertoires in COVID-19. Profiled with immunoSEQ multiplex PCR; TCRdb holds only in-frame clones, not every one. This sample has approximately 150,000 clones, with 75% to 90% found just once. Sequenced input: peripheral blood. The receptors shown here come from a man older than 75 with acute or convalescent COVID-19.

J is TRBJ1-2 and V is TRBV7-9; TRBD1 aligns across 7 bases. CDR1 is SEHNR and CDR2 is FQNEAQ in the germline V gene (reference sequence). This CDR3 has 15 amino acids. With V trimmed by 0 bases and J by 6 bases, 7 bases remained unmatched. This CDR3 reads CASSLAFTGDDGYTF. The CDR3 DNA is TGTGCCAGCAGCTTAGCCTTCACAGGGGACGATGGCTACACCTTC. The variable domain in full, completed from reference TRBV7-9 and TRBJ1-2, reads DTGVSQNPRHKITKRGQNVTFRCDPISEHNRLYWYRQTLGQGPEFLTYFQNEAQLEKSRLLSDRFSAERPKGSFSTLEIQRTEQGDSAMYLCASSLAFTGDDGYTFGSGTRLTVV.

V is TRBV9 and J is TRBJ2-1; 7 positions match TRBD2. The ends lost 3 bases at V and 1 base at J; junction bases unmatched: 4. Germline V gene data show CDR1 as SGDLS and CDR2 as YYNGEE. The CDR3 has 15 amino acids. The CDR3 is CASSGGGNSYNEQFF. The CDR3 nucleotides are TGTGCCAGCAGCGGGGGAGGGAATTCCTACAATGAGCAGTTCTTC.

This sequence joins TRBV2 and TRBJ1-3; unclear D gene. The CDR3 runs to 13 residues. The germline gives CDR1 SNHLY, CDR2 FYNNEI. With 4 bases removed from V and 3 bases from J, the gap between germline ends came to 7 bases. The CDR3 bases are TGTGCCAGCAGTGTTTCGGGTGGAAACACCATATATTTT. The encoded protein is CASSVSGGNTIYF.

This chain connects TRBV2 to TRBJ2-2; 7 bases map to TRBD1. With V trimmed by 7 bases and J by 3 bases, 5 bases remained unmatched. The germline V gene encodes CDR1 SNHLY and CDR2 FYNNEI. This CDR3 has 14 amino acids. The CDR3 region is CASTRTGYTGELFF. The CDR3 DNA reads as TGTGCCAGCACCAGGACAGGATACACCGGGGAGCTGTTTTTT.

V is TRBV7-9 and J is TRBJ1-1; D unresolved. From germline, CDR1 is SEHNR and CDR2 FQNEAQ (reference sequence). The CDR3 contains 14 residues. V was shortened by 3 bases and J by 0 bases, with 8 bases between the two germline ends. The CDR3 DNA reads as TGTGCCAGCAGCTTGTTTGACATGAACACTGAAGCTTTCTTT. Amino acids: CASSLFDMNTEAFF.

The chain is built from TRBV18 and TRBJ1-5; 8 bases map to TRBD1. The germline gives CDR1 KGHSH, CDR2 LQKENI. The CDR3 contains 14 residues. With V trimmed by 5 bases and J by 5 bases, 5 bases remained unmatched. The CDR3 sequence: CASSKDRAYQPQHF. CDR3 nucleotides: TGTGCCAGCTCAAAGGACAGGGCCTATCAGCCCCAGCATTTT.

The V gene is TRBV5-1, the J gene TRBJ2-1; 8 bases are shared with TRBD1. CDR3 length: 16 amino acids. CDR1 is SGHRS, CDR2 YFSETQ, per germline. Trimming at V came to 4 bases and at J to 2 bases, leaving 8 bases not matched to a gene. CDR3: CASSVAGQGTYNEQFF. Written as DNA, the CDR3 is TGCGCCAGCAGCGTGGCTGGACAGGGAACCTACAATGAGCAGTTCTTC.

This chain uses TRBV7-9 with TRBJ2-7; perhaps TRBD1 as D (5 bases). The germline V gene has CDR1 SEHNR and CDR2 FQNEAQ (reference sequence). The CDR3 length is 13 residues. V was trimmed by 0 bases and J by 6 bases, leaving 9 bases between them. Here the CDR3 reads CASSLAGAGEQYF. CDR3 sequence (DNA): TGTGCCAGCAGCTTAGCAGGGGCCGGCGAGCAGTACTTC.

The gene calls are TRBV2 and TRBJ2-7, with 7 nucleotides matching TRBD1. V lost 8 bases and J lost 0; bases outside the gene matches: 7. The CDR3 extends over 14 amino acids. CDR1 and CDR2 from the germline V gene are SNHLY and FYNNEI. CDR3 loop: CASGDSGHSYEQYF. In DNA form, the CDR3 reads TGTGCCAGCGGGGACAGCGGACACTCCTACGAGCAGTACTTC.

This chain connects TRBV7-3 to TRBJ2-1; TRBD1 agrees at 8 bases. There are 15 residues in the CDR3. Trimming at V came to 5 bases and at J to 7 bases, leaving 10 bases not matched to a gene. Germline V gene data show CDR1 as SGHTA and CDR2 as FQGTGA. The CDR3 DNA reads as TGTGCCAGCAGCCCCCGCGGGGACAGGATTAATGAGCAGTTCTTC. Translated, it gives CASSPRGDRINEQFF.

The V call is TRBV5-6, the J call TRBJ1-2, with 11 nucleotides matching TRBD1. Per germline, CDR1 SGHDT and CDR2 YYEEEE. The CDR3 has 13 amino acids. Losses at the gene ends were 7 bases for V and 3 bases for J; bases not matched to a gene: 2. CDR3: CASGTGGHYGYTF. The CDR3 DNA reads TGTGCCAGCGGGACAGGGGGGCACTATGGCTACACCTTC.

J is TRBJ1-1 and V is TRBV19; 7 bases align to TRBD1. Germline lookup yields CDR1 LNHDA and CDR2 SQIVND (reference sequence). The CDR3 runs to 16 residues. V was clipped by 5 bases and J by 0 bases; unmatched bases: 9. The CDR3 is CASSARTGRMNTEAFF. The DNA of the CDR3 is TGTGCCAGTAGTGCCCGGACAGGTCGAATGAACACTGAAGCTTTCTTT.

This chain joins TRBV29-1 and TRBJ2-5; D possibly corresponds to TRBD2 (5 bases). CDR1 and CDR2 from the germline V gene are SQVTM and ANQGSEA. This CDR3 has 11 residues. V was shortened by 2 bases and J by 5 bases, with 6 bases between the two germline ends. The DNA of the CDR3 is TGCAGCGTTGAAAGGGAGGAGACCCAGTACTTC. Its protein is CSVEREETQYF.

The CDR3 sequence is CATGTGREKLFF. The CDR3 DNA is TGTGCCACCGGGACAGGGCGAGAAAAACTGTTTTTT. This chain joins TRBV10-3 and TRBJ1-4; 9 nucleotides agree with TRBD1. The length of the CDR3 is 12 residues. Trimming removed 10 bases from V and 8 bases from J; junction bases left unmatched: 5. CDR1 ENHRY and CDR2 SYGVKD come from the germline V gene.

The CDR3 region has the DNA TGTGCCTACAGGGAACCTGGAAACACCATATATTTT. The encoded protein is CAYREPGNTIYF. The rearrangement uses TRBV30 and TRBJ1-3; the D gene is possibly TRBD1 (6 bases). Germline-derived CDR1 and CDR2 are GTSNPN and SVGIG (reference sequence). The germline V and J ends were trimmed by 7 bases and 2 bases, with 9 bases remaining between them. This CDR3 has 12 residues.

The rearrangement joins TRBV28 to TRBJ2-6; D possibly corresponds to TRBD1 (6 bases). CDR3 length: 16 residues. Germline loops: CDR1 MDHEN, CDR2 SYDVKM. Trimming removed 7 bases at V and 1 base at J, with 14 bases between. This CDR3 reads CASNQLGGSGANVLTF. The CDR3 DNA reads TGTGCCAGCAACCAACTAGGGGGTTCTGGGGCCAACGTCCTGACTTTC.

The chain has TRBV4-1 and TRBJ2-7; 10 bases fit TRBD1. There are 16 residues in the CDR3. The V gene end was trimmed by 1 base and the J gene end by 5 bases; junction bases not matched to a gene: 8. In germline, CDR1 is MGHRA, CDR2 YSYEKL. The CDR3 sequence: CASSQVGQGFIHEQYF. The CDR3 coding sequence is TGCGCCAGCAGCCAAGTGGGACAGGGGTTTATCCACGAGCAGTACTTC.

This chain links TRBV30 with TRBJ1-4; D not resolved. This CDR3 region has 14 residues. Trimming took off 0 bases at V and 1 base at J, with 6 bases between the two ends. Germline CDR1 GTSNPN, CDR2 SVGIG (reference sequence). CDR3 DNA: TGTGCCTGGAGTGTACGGGTAACTAATGAAAAACTGTTTTTT. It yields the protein CAWSVRVTNEKLFF.

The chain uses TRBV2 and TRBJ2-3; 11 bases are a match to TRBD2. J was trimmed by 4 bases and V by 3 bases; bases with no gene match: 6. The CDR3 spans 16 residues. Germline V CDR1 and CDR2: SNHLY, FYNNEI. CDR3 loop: CASSEGTSGSPDTQYF. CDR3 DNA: TGTGCCAGCAGTGAGGGAACTAGCGGGAGTCCAGATACGCAGTATTTT.

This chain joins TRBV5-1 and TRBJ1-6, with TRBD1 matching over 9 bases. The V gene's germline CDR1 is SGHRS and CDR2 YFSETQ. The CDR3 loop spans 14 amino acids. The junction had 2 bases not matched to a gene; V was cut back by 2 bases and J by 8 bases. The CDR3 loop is CASSLQGAHSPLHF. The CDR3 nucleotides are TGCGCCAGCAGCTTACAGGGGGCGCATTCACCCCTCCACTTT.

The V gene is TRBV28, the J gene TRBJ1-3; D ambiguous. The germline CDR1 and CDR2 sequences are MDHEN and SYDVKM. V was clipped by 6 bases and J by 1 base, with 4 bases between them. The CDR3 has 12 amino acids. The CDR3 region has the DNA TGTGCCAGCAGGAGTTCTGGAAACACCATATATTTT. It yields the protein CASRSSGNTIYF.

The CDR3 coding sequence is TGTGCCAGTACAAGTGGGGCAGGGAAAGATCAGCCCCAGCATTTT. As protein: CASTSGAGKDQPQHF. The gene calls are TRBV19 and TRBJ1-5, with a weak D call TRBD1 (5 bases). The length of the CDR3 is 15 residues. Per germline, CDR1 LNHDA and CDR2 SQIVND (reference sequence). Trimming cost V 7 bases and J 5 bases, with 18 bases left between them.

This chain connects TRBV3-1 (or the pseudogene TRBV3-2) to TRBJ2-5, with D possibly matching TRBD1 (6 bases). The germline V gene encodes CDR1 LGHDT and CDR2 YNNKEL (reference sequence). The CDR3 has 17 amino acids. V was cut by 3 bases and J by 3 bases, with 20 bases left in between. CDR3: CASSQRETGTRKETQYF. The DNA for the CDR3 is TGTGCCAGCAGCCAGCGAGAAACCGGGACACGCAAAGAGACCCAGTACTTC.

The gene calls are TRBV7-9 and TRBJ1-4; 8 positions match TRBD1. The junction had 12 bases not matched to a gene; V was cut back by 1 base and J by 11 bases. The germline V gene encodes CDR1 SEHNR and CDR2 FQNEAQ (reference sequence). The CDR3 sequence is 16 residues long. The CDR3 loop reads CASSLDSGGHRGKLFF. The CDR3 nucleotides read TGTGCCAGCAGCTTAGATTCAGGGGGACACAGGGGGAAACTGTTTTTT.

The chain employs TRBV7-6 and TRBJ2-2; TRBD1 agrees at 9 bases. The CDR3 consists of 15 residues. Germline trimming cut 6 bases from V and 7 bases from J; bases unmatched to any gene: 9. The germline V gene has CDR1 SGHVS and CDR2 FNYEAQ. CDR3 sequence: CASSFNRGLVGELFF. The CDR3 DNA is TGTGCCAGCAGTTTCAACAGGGGGCTCGTCGGGGAGCTGTTTTTT. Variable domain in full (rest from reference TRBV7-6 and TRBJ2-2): GAGVSQSPRYKVTKRGQDVALRCDPISGHVSLYWYRQALGQGPEFLTYFNYEAQQDKSGLPNDRFSAERPEGSISTLTIQRTEQRDSAMYRCASSFNRGLVGELFFGEGSRLTVL.

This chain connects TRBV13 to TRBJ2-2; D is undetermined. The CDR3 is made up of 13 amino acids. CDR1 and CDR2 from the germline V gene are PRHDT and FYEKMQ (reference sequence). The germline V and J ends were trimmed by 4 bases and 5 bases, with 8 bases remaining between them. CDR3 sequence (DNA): TGTGCCAGCAGCTCGCCCTATACCGGGGAGCTGTTTTTT. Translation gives CASSSPYTGELFF.